The rows below give T cell receptor beta chains drawn from one sample of a study of cytomegalovirus exposure and HLA in healthy donors. Data came from immunoSEQ multiplex PCR; TCRdb stores just in-frame clones and leaves some out. The profile shows roughly 150,000 clones, 82% of them singletons. Sequencing used PBMCs. Receptors were obtained from a woman aged 50 to 65 in good health and CMV-seropositive. The CDR3 runs from the conserved cysteine through the conserved F or W. D genes are given only for firm matches. Not all rows give a size; the values are once, few, many and, for expanded clones, a class.

TGTGCCAGCAGTGACCGACTAGCGGGGTTGCCCTCCTACGAGCAGTACTTC,CASSDRLAGLPSYEQYF,TRBV6-1,TRBD2,-,TRBJ2-7
TGTGCCAGCAGCTTGACCGGGACTAGCGGCTACACCGGGGAGCTGTTTTTT,CASSLTGTSGYTGELFF,TRBV7-2,TRBD2,-,TRBJ2-2
TGCGTCAGCAGCCAAGAGATCGTTGACAGGGTGGGCACAGATACGCAGTATTTT,CVSSQEIVDRVGTDTQYF,TRBV4-1,TRBD1,-,TRBJ2-3
TGTGCCAGCAGTTATCTGACAGAAAATGAAAAACTGTTTTTT,CASSYLTENEKLFF,TRBV6-6,-,-,TRBJ1-4
TGTGCCAGTGGAGGCGTTACTAATGAAAAGCTGTTTTTT,CASGGVTNEKLFF,TRBV19,-,-,TRBJ1-4
TGTGCCAGCAGCTTAACCACCGGGACAGCCTCAGAGACCCAGTACTTC,CASSLTTGTASETQYF,TRBV7-8,TRBD1,-,TRBJ2-5
TGCAGCGTTGTTAGCCGGAGCTCCTACGAGCAGTACTTC,CSVVSRSSYEQYF,TRBV29-1,-,-,TRBJ2-7
TGTGCCATCAGTGAGCGTGTTGGACTTTCACCTAGCTCCTACAATGAGCAGTTCTTC,CAISERVGLSPSSYNEQFF,TRBV10-3,-,-,TRBJ2-1
TGTGCCAGCAGCAGACAGGGGTCCTATGGCTACACCTTC,CASSRQGSYGYTF,TRBV2,TRBD1,once,TRBJ1-2
TGTGCCAGCAGCGGAGGTAGCGGCACAGATACGCAGTATTTT,CASSGGSGTDTQYF,TRBV7-9,-,once,TRBJ2-3
TGTGCCAGCAGCCCGATGACAGGGGGCTACGAGCAGTACTTC,CASSPMTGGYEQYF,TRBV11-2,TRBD1,-,TRBJ2-7
TGTGCCAGCTGCGGACTTTTCCGGGCTTTCTTT,CASCGLFRAFF,TRBV7-3,-,-,TRBJ1-1
TGTGCCAGCAGCTCGGACCAGGGGGCGAGTCAGCCCCAGCATTTT,CASSSDQGASQPQHF,TRBV7-8,TRBD1,-,TRBJ1-5
TGTGCCAGCAGCTTAGTTCCTCAGGGTCCCGGGGAGCTGTTTTTT,CASSLVPQGPGELFF,TRBV7-2,-,few,TRBJ2-2
TGCGCCAGCAGTCGCGAACCGAATCAGCCCCAGCATTTT,CASSREPNQPQHF,TRBV4-3,-,-,TRBJ1-5
TGCGCCAGCAGTATTAAAAGCGGGGGGAACACCGGGGAGCTGTTTTTT,CASSIKSGGNTGELFF,TRBV10-2,TRBD2,-,TRBJ2-2
TGCGCCAGCAGCCAAGACTACAACTATGGCTACACCTTC,CASSQDYNYGYTF,TRBV4-1,-,-,TRBJ1-2
TGTGCCACCAGCGGTACCCGGGACAGGGGTAATTCACCCCTCCACTTT,CATSGTRDRGNSPLHF,TRBV15,TRBD1,-,TRBJ1-6
TGTGCCAGCAGTTTATCAGCCCGGGGAAACATTCAGTACTTC,CASSLSARGNIQYF,TRBV27,-,-,TRBJ2-4
TGTGCCAGCAGTGAAGGACAGTTCTACGAGCAGTACTTC,CASSEGQFYEQYF,TRBV6-1,-,few,TRBJ2-7
TGTGCCAGCATGGAGGCAGGGGGGCGGTTCGAGCAGTACTTC,CASMEAGGRFEQYF,TRBV2,-,-,TRBJ2-7
TGTGCCAGCAGCTTAGCCGGGACAGGATTTAAAGCTTTCTTT,CASSLAGTGFKAFF,TRBV7-3,TRBD1,-,TRBJ1-1
TGTGCCAGCACCCGTAGCCGGGACAGGAACACCGGGGAGCTGTTTTTT,CASTRSRDRNTGELFF,TRBV5-8,TRBD1,-,TRBJ2-2
TGTGCCAGCAGCTTGACAGGGTCCCACACCGGGGAGCTGTTTTTT,CASSLTGSHTGELFF,TRBV11-2,TRBD1,-,TRBJ2-2
TGTGCCAGCAGCGAGACAGGGGGTAATTCACCCCTCCACTTT,CASSETGGNSPLHF,TRBV21-1,-,-,TRBJ1-6